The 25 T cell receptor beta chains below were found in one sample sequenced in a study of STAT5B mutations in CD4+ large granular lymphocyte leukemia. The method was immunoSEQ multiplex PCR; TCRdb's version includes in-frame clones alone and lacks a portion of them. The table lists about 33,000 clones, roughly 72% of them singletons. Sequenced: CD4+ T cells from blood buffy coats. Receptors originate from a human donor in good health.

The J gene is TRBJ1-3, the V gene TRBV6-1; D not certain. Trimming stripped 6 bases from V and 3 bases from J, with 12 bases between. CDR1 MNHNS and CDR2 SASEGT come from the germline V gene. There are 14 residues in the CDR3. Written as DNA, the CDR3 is TGTGCCAGCAGCAGGCTCGGGGTTGGAAACACCATATATTTT. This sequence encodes CASSRLGVGNTIYF.

CDR3 in amino acids: CASSDRPGASNQPQHF. The CDR3 DNA reads TGTGCCAGCAGTGATCGGCCCGGGGCTAGCAATCAGCCCCAGCATTTT. The J gene is TRBJ1-5, the V gene TRBV6-1; possibly TRBD1 for D (5 bases). V dropped 3 bases and J dropped 0 bases, with 12 bases sitting between them. The CDR3 runs to 16 residues. CDR1 and CDR2 from the germline V gene are MNHNS and SASEGT.

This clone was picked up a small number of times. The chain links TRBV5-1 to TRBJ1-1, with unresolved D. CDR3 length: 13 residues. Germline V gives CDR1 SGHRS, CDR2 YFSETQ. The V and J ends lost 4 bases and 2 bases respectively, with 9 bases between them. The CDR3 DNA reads TGCGCCAGCAGCCTACAGCTAAACACTGAAGCTTTCTTT. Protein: CASSLQLNTEAFF.

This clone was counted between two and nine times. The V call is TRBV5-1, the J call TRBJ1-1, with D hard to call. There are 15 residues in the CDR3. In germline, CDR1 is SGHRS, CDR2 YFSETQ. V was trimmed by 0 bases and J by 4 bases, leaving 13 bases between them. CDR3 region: CASSLVAEAGTEAFF. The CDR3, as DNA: TGCGCCAGCAGCTTGGTTGCAGAAGCAGGCACTGAAGCTTTCTTT.

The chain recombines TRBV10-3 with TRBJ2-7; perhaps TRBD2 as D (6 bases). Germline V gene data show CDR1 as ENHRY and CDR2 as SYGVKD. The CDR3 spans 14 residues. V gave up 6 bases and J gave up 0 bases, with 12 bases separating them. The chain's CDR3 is CAIRQEGSSYEQYF. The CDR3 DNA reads TGTGCCATCAGGCAGGAGGGGAGCTCCTACGAGCAGTACTTC.

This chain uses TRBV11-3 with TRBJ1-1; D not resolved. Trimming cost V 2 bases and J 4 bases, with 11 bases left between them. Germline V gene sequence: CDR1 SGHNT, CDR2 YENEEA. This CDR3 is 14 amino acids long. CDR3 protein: CASSLREVGTEAFF. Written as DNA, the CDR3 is TGTGCCAGCAGCTTAAGGGAGGTTGGCACTGAAGCTTTCTTT.

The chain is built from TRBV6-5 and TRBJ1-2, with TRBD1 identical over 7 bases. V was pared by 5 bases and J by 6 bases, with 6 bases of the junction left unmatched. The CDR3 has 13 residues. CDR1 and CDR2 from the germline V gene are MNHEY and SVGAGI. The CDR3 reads CASSKHRGDGYTF. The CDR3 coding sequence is TGTGCCAGCAGTAAACACAGGGGCGATGGCTACACCTTC.

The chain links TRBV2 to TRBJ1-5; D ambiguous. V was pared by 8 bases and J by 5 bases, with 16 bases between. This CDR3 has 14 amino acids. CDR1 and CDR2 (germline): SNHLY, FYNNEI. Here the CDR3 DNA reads TGTGCCAGCCAGAACATAAGGGCGGATCAGCCCCAGCATTTT. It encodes CASQNIRADQPQHF.

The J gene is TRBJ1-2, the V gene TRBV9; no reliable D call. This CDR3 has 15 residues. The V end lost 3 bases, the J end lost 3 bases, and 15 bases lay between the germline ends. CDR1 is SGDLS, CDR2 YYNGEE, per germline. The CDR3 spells CASSGGVSEHYGYTF. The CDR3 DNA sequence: TGTGCCAGCAGCGGGGGAGTTTCAGAACACTATGGCTACACCTTC.

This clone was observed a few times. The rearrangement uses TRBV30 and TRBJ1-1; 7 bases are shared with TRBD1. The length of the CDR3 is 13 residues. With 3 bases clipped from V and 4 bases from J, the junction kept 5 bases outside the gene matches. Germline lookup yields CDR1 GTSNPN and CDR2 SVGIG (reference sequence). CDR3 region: CAWRTDRVTEAFF. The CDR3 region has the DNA TGTGCCTGGAGGACCGACAGGGTCACTGAAGCTTTCTTT.

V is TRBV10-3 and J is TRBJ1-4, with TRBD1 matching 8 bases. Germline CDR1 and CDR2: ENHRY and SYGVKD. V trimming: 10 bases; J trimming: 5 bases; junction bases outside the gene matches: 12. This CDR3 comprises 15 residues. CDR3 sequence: CASRWGTGGNEKLFF. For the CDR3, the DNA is TGTGCCAGCCGGTGGGGTACAGGGGGAAATGAAAAACTGTTTTTT.

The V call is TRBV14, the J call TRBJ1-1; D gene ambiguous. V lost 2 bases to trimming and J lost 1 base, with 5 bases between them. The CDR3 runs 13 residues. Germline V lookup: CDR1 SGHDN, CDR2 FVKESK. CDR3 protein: CASSQIRNTEAFF. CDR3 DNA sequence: TGTGCCAGCAGCCAAATACGGAACACTGAAGCTTTCTTT.

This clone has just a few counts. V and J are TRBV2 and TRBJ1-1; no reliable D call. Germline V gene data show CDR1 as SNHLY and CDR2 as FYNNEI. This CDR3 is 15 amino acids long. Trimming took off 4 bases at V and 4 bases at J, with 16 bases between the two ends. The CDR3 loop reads CASSANSRVATEAFF. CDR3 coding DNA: TGTGCCAGCAGTGCTAATTCAAGGGTCGCCACTGAAGCTTTCTTT.

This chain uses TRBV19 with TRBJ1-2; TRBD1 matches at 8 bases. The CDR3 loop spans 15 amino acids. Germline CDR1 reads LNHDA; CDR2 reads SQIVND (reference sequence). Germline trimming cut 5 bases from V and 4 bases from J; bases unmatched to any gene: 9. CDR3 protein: CASSPGQGRGYGYTF. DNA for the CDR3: TGTGCCAGTAGTCCAGGACAGGGTAGGGGCTATGGCTACACCTTC.

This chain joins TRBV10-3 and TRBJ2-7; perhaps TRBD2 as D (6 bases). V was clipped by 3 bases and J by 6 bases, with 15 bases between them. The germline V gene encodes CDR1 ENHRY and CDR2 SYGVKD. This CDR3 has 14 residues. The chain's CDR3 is CAISDHNAGGEQYF. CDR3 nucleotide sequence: TGTGCCATCAGTGACCACAATGCCGGGGGCGAGCAGTACTTC.

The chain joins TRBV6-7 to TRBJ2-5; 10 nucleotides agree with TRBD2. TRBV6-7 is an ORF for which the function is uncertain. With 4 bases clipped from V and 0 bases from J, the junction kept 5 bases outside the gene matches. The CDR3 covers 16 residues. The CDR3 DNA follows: TGTGCCAGCAGTTGGCCGGGACTAGCGAACCAAGAGACCCAGTACTTC. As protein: CASSWPGLANQETQYF.

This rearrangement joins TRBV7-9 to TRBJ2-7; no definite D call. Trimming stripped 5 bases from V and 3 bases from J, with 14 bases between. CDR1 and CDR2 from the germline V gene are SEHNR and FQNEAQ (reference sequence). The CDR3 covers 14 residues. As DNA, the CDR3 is TGTGCCAGCAGCCTACTCGGACGGAACTACGAGCAGTACTTC. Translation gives CASSLLGRNYEQYF.

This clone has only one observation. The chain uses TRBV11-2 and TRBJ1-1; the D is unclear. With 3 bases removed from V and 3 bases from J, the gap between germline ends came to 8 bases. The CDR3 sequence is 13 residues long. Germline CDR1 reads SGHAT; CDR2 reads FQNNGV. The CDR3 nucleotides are TGTGCCAGCAGCTTGGGCAGGCACACTGAAGCTTTCTTT. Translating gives CASSLGRHTEAFF.

CDR3 coding DNA: TGTGCCATCAGCCCGGGACAGAGGGGTGAAGCTTTCTTT. Protein sequence: CAISPGQRGEAFF. The chain uses TRBV10-3 and TRBJ1-1, with 7 bases fitting TRBD1. The CDR3 is made up of 13 amino acids. Germline lookup yields CDR1 ENHRY and CDR2 SYGVKD. Trimming cost V 6 bases and J 7 bases; bases outside gene matches: 8.

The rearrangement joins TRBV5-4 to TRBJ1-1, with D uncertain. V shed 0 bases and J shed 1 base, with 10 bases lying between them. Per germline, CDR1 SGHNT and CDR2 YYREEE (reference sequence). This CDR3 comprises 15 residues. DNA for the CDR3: TGTGCCAGCAGCTTGGGGACGACACGGAACACTGAAGCTTTCTTT. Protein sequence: CASSLGTTRNTEAFF. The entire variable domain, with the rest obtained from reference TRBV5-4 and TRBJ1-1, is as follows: ETGVTQSPTHLIKTRGQQVTLRCSSQSGHNTVSWYQQALGQGPQFIFQYYREEENGRGNFPPRFSGLQFPNYSSELNVNALELDDSALYLCASSLGTTRNTEAFFGQGTRLTVV.

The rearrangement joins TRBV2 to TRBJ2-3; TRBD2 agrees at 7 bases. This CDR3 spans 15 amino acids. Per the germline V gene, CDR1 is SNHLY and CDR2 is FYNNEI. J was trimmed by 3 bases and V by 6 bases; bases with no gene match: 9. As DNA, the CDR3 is TGTGCCAGCAGCCTTCGAAGAGCGGGGACAGATACGCAGTATTTT. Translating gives CASSLRRAGTDTQYF.

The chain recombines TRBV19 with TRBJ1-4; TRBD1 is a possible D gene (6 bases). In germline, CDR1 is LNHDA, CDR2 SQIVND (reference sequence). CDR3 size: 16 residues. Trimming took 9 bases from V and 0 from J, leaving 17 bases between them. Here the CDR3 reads CASNGGGRTTNEKLFF. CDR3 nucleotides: TGTGCCAGCAACGGGGGCGGAAGGACAACTAATGAAAAACTGTTTTTT.

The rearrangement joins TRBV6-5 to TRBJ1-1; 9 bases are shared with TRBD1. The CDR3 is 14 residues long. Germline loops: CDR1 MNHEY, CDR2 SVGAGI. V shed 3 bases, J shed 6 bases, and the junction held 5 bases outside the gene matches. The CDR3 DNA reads TGTGCCAGCAGTTATCGACAGGGGGAACCTGAAGCTTTCTTT. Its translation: CASSYRQGEPEAFF.

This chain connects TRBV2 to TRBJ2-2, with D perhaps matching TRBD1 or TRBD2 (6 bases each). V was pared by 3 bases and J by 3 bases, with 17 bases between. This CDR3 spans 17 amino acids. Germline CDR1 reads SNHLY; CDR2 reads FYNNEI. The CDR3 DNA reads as TGTGCCAGCAGTGATCTTTTAGCCCGGGGGCACACCGGGGAGCTGTTTTTT. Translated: CASSDLLARGHTGELFF.

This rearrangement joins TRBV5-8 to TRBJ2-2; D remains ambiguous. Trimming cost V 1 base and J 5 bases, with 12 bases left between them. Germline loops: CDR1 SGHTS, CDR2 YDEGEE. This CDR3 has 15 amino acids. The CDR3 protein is CASSLFTGVTGELFF. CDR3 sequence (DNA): TGTGCCAGCAGCTTGTTTACCGGAGTAACCGGGGAGCTGTTTTTT.